The following is a T cell receptor beta chain sequence with its context. This entry is derived from a study of blood T cell repertoires in COVID-19. The CDR3 contains 15 residues. In germline, CDR1 is MNHEY, CDR2 SVGEGT. V gave up 4 bases and J gave up 0 bases, with 10 bases separating them. Sequenced by immunoSEQ multiplex PCR; TCRdb stores in-frame clones only, minus some. The sample holds around 50,000 clones; 83% are singletons and the top ten take less than 6%. The sequenced sample consisted of peripheral blood. This sequence was found in a human donor in a cohort sampled during active COVID-19. V usage is TRBV6-2 or TRBV6-3 and J usage is TRBJ1-5; D unclear. Here the CDR3 reads CASSSGGNSNQPQHF. The CDR3 DNA sequence: TGTGCCAGCAGTTCCGGCGGTAATAGCAATCAGCCCCAGCATTTT.